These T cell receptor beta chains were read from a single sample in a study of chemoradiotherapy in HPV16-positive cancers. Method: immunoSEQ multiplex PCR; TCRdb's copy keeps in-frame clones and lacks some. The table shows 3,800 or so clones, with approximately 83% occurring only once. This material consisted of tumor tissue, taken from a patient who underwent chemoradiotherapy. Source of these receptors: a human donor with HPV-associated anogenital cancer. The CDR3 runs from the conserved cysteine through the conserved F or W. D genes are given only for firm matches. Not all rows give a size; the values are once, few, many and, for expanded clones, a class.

CDR3 DNA: TGTGCCAGCAGCCAGGGCCGAGGCACTGAAGCTTTCTTT
CDR3 protein: CASSQGRGTEAFF
clone size: .
J gene: TRBJ1-1
V gene: TRBV14
D gene: .

CDR3 DNA: TGTGCCAGCAGCATAGGACGAAACACCATATATTTT
CDR3 protein: CASSIGRNTIYF
clone size: .
J gene: TRBJ1-3
V gene: TRBV7-2
D gene: .

CDR3 DNA: TGCGCCAGCAGCCAAGATAGGGCTAGCGGGGGGGGCTACGAGCAGTACTTC
CDR3 protein: CASSQDRASGGGYEQYF
clone size: .
J gene: TRBJ2-7
V gene: TRBV4-3
D gene: TRBD2

CDR3 DNA: TGTGCCATCAGTGGGGACAGGGGAGACTCTGGCTACACCTTC
CDR3 protein: CAISGDRGDSGYTF
clone size: .
J gene: TRBJ1-2
V gene: TRBV10-3
D gene: TRBD1

CDR3 DNA: TGTGCCAGCAGCTTACAGGGTAGCGACATTCAGTACTTC
CDR3 protein: CASSLQGSDIQYF
clone size: .
J gene: TRBJ2-4
V gene: TRBV7-2
D gene: .

CDR3 DNA: TGTGCCAGCAGCTTAGATGCGGGGGGACAAGAGACCCAGTACTTC
CDR3 protein: CASSLDAGGQETQYF
clone size: .
J gene: TRBJ2-5
V gene: TRBV7-3
D gene: TRBD2

CDR3 DNA: TGTGCCAGCAGCGGTAACGACCGTCCCGGTACGCAGTATTTT
CDR3 protein: CASSGNDRPGTQYF
clone size: .
J gene: TRBJ2-3
V gene: TRBV5-4
D gene: .

CDR3 DNA: TGTGCCAGCAGCCCCCTACGGACAGAGAACACCGGGGAGCTGTTTTTT
CDR3 protein: CASSPLRTENTGELFF
clone size: .
J gene: TRBJ2-2
V gene: TRBV14
D gene: .

CDR3 DNA: TGTGCCAGCAGCCAAGATCTTACGAGACAGGGAAGGGAGACCCAGTACTTC
CDR3 protein: CASSQDLTRQGRETQYF
clone size: .
J gene: TRBJ2-5
V gene: TRBV14
D gene: TRBD1

CDR3 DNA: TGTGCCATCAGCCTGACAGGGGGCAATTCACCCCTCCACTTT
CDR3 protein: CAISLTGGNSPLHF
clone size: .
J gene: TRBJ1-6
V gene: TRBV10-3
D gene: TRBD1

CDR3 DNA: TGTGCCAGCAGTGAGCAGGAGCCCTACGAGCAGTACTTC
CDR3 protein: CASSEQEPYEQYF
clone size: .
J gene: TRBJ2-7
V gene: TRBV25-1
D gene: .

CDR3 DNA: TGTGCCAGCAGTTCAAACTGGGACAGTAATTCACCCCTCCACTTT
CDR3 protein: CASSSNWDSNSPLHF
clone size: .
J gene: TRBJ1-6
V gene: TRBV27
D gene: TRBD1

CDR3 DNA: TGCGCCAGCAGCTGGGTGGGGGCTAGCTCCTACAATGAGCAGTTCTTC
CDR3 protein: CASSWVGASSYNEQFF
clone size: few
J gene: TRBJ2-1
V gene: TRBV5-1
D gene: .

CDR3 DNA: TGCAGCGTTCGGCAGGGAGGCACAGATACGCAGTATTTT
CDR3 protein: CSVRQGGTDTQYF
clone size: .
J gene: TRBJ2-3
V gene: TRBV29-1
D gene: .

CDR3 DNA: TGTGCCAGTAGTATAGCTAAGGGCGCTTATAGCAATCAGCCCCAGCATTTT
CDR3 protein: CASSIAKGAYSNQPQHF
clone size: .
J gene: TRBJ1-5
V gene: TRBV19
D gene: .

CDR3 DNA: TGTGCCAGCAGTGGACCAGGGGGGCCCCTCCACTTT
CDR3 protein: CASSGPGGPLHF
clone size: .
J gene: TRBJ1-6
V gene: TRBV2
D gene: TRBD1

CDR3 DNA: TGTGCCTGGAGTGACGGCGGGGGGCCAGGTGCCGAGCAGTACTTC
CDR3 protein: CAWSDGGGPGAEQYF
clone size: .
J gene: TRBJ2-7
V gene: TRBV30
D gene: TRBD2

CDR3 DNA: TGTGCCAGCGAGGGGGACACTGAAGCTTTCTTT
CDR3 protein: CASEGDTEAFF
clone size: .
J gene: TRBJ1-1
V gene: TRBV9
D gene: .

CDR3 DNA: TGCGCCAGCAGCCCGGAACGGGGAGGCGAAAAACTGTTTTTT
CDR3 protein: CASSPERGGEKLFF
clone size: .
J gene: TRBJ1-4
V gene: TRBV5-1
D gene: .

CDR3 DNA: TGTGCCAGCAGCCGAAACAGGGCGCAGGGGCATGAGCAGTTCTTC
CDR3 protein: CASSRNRAQGHEQFF
clone size: .
J gene: TRBJ2-1
V gene: TRBV14
D gene: .

CDR3 DNA: TGTGCCAGCTCCAGGGACACGGGATCCTACGAGCAGTACTTC
CDR3 protein: CASSRDTGSYEQYF
clone size: .
J gene: TRBJ2-7
V gene: TRBV6-5
D gene: .

CDR3 DNA: TGTGCCAGCAGCCAAGTTACAGGTCGCGCTACCGGTGAAAAACTGTTTTTT
CDR3 protein: CASSQVTGRATGEKLFF
clone size: once
J gene: TRBJ1-4
V gene: TRBV4-2
D gene: .

CDR3 DNA: TGTGCCATCAGTGAGTCGGGGCACCGTCGCGGCTACACCTTC
CDR3 protein: CAISESGHRRGYTF
clone size: .
J gene: TRBJ1-2
V gene: TRBV10-3
D gene: .

CDR3 DNA: TGTGCCAGCCGAAGAGGAGGGGTGAACAATGAGCAGTTCTTC
CDR3 protein: CASRRGGVNNEQFF
clone size: .
J gene: TRBJ2-1
V gene: TRBV27
D gene: .

CDR3 DNA: TGTGCCAGCAGTGATTGGCGATTCATGACTTTCTTT
CDR3 protein: CASSDWRFMTFF
clone size: few
J gene: TRBJ1-1
V gene: TRBV6-1
D gene: .

CDR3 DNA: TGTGCCAGCAGCTTGGACGGAACGAACACTGAAGCTTTCTTT
CDR3 protein: CASSLDGTNTEAFF
clone size: .
J gene: TRBJ1-1
V gene: TRBV5-8
D gene: .

CDR3 DNA: TGTGCCAGCAGTTTCGAGGGGGAAGGAACCCAGTACTTC
CDR3 protein: CASSFEGEGTQYF
clone size: .
J gene: TRBJ2-5
V gene: TRBV27
D gene: .

CDR3 DNA: TGTGCCAGCAGTGAAAAAAGCGGGGGGGCAGATACGCAGTATTTT
CDR3 protein: CASSEKSGGADTQYF
clone size: .
J gene: TRBJ2-3
V gene: TRBV6-1
D gene: TRBD2

CDR3 DNA: TGTGCCAGCTCAGGGGGGTACTACAATGAGCAGTTCTTC
CDR3 protein: CASSGGYYNEQFF
clone size: once
J gene: TRBJ2-1
V gene: TRBV28
D gene: .

CDR3 DNA: TGTGCCAGCAGCTTAGGGGTTAACTTGGACTCTTATGCTTTCTTT
CDR3 protein: CASSLGVNLDSYAFF
clone size: once
J gene: TRBJ1-1
V gene: TRBV7-9
D gene: .

CDR3 DNA: TGTGCCAGCAGTGAAGCGGGGGGACTAGCGGGGGAAAATGAGCAGTTCTTC
CDR3 protein: CASSEAGGLAGENEQFF
clone size: .
J gene: TRBJ2-1
V gene: TRBV2
D gene: TRBD2

CDR3 DNA: TGTGCCAGCAGCAAAGAGGCGGGGGGGGCCGGTTCGTGGCAGTTCTTC
CDR3 protein: CASSKEAGGAGSWQFF
clone size: .
J gene: TRBJ2-1
V gene: TRBV4-2
D gene: TRBD2

CDR3 DNA: TGCGCCAGCGCCCCCACCTACAATGAGCAGTTCTTC
CDR3 protein: CASAPTYNEQFF
clone size: .
J gene: TRBJ2-1
V gene: TRBV5-1
D gene: .

CDR3 DNA: TGTGCCAGCGGGGGCCACTCCTACAATGAGCAGTTCTTC
CDR3 protein: CASGGHSYNEQFF
clone size: few
J gene: TRBJ2-1
V gene: TRBV19
D gene: .

CDR3 DNA: TGTGCCACCAGCAGAGTCGTGACAGGAGGTTATAGCAATCAGCCCCAGCATTTT
CDR3 protein: CATSRVVTGGYSNQPQHF
clone size: .
J gene: TRBJ1-5
V gene: TRBV15
D gene: .

CDR3 DNA: TGTGCCAGCAGCCCAACTGGATACGAGCAGTACTTC
CDR3 protein: CASSPTGYEQYF
clone size: .
J gene: TRBJ2-7
V gene: TRBV9
D gene: .

CDR3 DNA: TGTGCCAGCAGCTTAGAGAGGGTCCGAACTGAAGCTTTCTTT
CDR3 protein: CASSLERVRTEAFF
clone size: few
J gene: TRBJ1-1
V gene: TRBV7-3
D gene: .

CDR3 DNA: TGTGCCATCAGCAAAAAGGGGGGGGAGGACTATGGCTACACCTTC
CDR3 protein: CAISKKGGEDYGYTF
clone size: .
J gene: TRBJ1-2
V gene: TRBV10-3
D gene: .

CDR3 DNA: TGCACCAGCAGCCGGGAGCCCGGGACTAGCGGGGGGGTTTACTACAATGAGCAGTTCTTC
CDR3 protein: CTSSREPGTSGGVYYNEQFF
clone size: .
J gene: TRBJ2-1
V gene: TRBV1
D gene: .

CDR3 DNA: TGCAGCTTTACAGTGTCCTACTACAATGAGCAGTTCTTC
CDR3 protein: CSFTVSYYNEQFF
clone size: .
J gene: TRBJ2-1
V gene: TRBV29-1
D gene: .

CDR3 DNA: TGTGCCAGCAGTTACTCGATGCGGGGACTATACAATGAGCAGTTCTTC
CDR3 protein: CASSYSMRGLYNEQFF
clone size: .
J gene: TRBJ2-1
V gene: TRBV6-5
D gene: TRBD2

CDR3 DNA: TGTGCCAGCAGTGACTCGCCCGAGGGAGAACAGCGGTATTTT
CDR3 protein: CASSDSPEGEQRYF
clone size: .
J gene: TRBJ2-3
V gene: TRBV6-4
D gene: .

CDR3 DNA: TGCGCCAGCAGCCAAGGGGGGGTGGGGAGCTCCTACAATGAGCAGTTCTTC
CDR3 protein: CASSQGGVGSSYNEQFF
clone size: .
J gene: TRBJ2-1
V gene: TRBV4-1
D gene: .

CDR3 DNA: TGTGCCTGGAGTCGGGGGAAGGGGGGGGGTCAGTTCTTC
CDR3 protein: CAWSRGKGGGQFF
clone size: .
J gene: TRBJ2-1
V gene: TRBV30
D gene: .

CDR3 DNA: TGTGCCAGCAGCTTACCTTATGGTAAAGTAAGCACTGAAGCTTTCTTT
CDR3 protein: CASSLPYGKVSTEAFF
clone size: once
J gene: TRBJ1-1
V gene: TRBV11-2
D gene: .

CDR3 DNA: TGTGCCAGCAGTATCCACAGGGTGAGTGAGCAGTACTTC
CDR3 protein: CASSIHRVSEQYF
clone size: .
J gene: TRBJ2-7
V gene: TRBV27
D gene: .